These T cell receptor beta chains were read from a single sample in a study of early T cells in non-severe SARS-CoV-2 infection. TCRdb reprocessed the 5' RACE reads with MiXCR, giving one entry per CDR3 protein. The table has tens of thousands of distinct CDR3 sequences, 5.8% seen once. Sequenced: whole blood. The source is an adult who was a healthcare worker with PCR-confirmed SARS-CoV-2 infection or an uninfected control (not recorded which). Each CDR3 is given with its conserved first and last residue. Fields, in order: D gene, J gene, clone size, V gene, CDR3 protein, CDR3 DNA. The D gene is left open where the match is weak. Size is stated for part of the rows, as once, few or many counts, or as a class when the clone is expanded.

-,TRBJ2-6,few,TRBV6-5,CASSKAGANVLTF,TGTGCCAGCAGCAAGGCTGGGGCCAACGTCCTGACTTTC
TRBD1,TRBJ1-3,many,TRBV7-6,CASSLEGARGNTIYF,TGTGCCAGCAGCTTAGAGGGGGCCAGAGGGAACACCATATATTTT
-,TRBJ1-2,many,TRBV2,CASSNWGYGYTF,TGTGCCAGCTCTAACTGGGGCTATGGCTACACCTTC
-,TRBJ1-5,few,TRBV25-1,CASSEFRSNQPQHF,TGTGCCAGCAGTGAATTTCGGAGCAATCAGCCCCAGCATTTT
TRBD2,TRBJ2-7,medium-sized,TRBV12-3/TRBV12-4,CASREAGGSDEQYF,TGTGCCAGCAGGGAAGCGGGGGGGTCCGACGAGCAGTACTTC
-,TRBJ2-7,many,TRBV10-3,CAIRDPGTSTYEQYF,TGTGCCATCCGAGACCCCGGGACCTCAACCTACGAGCAGTACTTC
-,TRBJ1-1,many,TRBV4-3,CASSQGGGETVNTEAFF,TGCGCCAGCAGCCAAGGGGGTGGTGAGACGGTGAACACTGAAGCTTTCTTT
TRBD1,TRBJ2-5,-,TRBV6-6,CASRRDRAKETQYF,TGTGCCAGCAGGCGGGACAGGGCGAAGGAGACCCAGTACTTC
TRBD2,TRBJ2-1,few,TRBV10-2,CASRRTSGSYNEQFF,TGCGCCAGCCGACGGACTAGCGGGAGTTACAATGAGCAGTTCTTC
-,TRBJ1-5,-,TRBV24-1,CATSDSGNQPQHF,TGTGCCACCAGTGATTCCGGTAATCAGCCCCAGCATTTT
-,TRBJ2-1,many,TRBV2,CASSEPGGAPGEQFF,TGTGCCAGCAGTGAACCAGGCGGGGCTCCCGGTGAGCAGTTCTTC
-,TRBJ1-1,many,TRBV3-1,CASRQQMGTEAFF,TGTGCCAGCAGACAACAAATGGGGACTGAAGCTTTCTTT
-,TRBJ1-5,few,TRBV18,CASSPGQEPPQHF,TGTGCCAGCTCACCAGGGCAGGAGCCGCCCCAGCATTTT
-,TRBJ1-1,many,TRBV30,CAWGVTGSTEAFF,TGTGCCTGGGGGGTGACGGGGAGCACTGAAGCTTTCTTT
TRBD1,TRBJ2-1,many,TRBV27,CASSWGTVYNEQFF,TGTGCCAGCAGTTGGGGGACAGTATACAATGAGCAGTTCTTC
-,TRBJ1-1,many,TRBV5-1,CASSLGVTEGTEAFF,TGCGCCAGCAGCTTAGGGGTCACCGAAGGGACTGAAGCTTTCTTT
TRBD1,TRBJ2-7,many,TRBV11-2,CASSYRQGGPEEQYF,TGTGCCAGCAGTTATAGACAGGGTGGTCCTGAGGAGCAGTACTTC
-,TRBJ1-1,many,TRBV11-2,CASSLAGRAGRTEAFF,TGTGCCAGCAGCTTAGCGGGGAGGGCGGGGCGCACTGAAGCTTTCTTT
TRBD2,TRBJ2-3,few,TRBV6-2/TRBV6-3,CASSATSGGSTDTQYF,TGTGCCAGCAGTGCGACTAGCGGGGGGAGCACAGATACGCAGTATTTT
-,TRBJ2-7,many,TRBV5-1,CASSLNGGAYYEQYF,TGCGCCAGCAGCTTGAACGGAGGGGCCTATTACGAGCAGTACTTC
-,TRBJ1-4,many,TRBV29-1,CSVETGGDEKLFF,TGCAGCGTAGAGACAGGAGGGGATGAAAAACTGTTTTTT
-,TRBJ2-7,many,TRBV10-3,CATVGNSYEQYF,TGTGCCACCGTCGGGAATTCCTACGAGCAGTACTTC
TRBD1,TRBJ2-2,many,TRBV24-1,CATGRQGGTGELFF,TGTGCCACGGGGAGACAGGGCGGCACCGGGGAGCTGTTTTTT